The clone carrying this T cell receptor (beta chain) was found once. This sample is drawn from a study of blood T cell repertoires in COVID-19. Study-level information: COVID-19 samples from acute and convalescent phases originated in the United States, Italy and Spain. Nucleic acid was either cDNA or gDNA, and it came from T cells, B-cell-depleted T cells, or PBMCs.

Per the original methods: From reference gene primer amplification, estimates of nucleated cell counts were derived. The data were produced by immunoSEQ multiplex PCR, yet TCRdb's version contains in-frame clones alone and is incomplete. V, J and clone size are those of that table, while D and trimming were read from the DNA. The repertoire consists of some 75,000 clones, with about 89% occurring once and the leading ten covering about 0.56%. V gave up 4 bases and J gave up 4 bases; unmatched junction bases: 15. Germline V gene lookup returns CDR1 SGHRS and CDR2 YFSETQ. The CDR3 runs to 17 residues. The sequence was obtained from a man in his fifties or sixties with acute or convalescent COVID-19. Sequenced input: peripheral blood. V gene TRBV5-1 combines with J gene TRBJ1-2; 8 bases match TRBD1. CDR3: CASSHSDRGLLSYGYTF. DNA of the CDR3: TGCGCCAGCAGCCATTCAGACAGGGGTCTACTCAGCTATGGCTACACCTTC.